These 17 T cell receptor beta chains were all obtained from the same sample, sequenced in a study of spatial heterogeneity in lung cancer. TCRdb itself ran the 5' RACE reads through MiXCR, one entry per CDR3 protein. The table includes some 29,000 distinct CDR3 sequences, roughly 8.4% detected once. Time point reported: sample taken at primary tumor resection. In each case, whole RNA from tumor, nontumor lung or frozen PBMC was sequenced unsorted. The source was PBMCs, collected at surgery. These receptor sequences come from a female donor with early-stage non-small cell lung cancer.

The genes are TRBV27 and TRBJ2-7, with 7 bases lining up with TRBD1. Germline V CDR1 and CDR2: MNHEY, SMNVEV (reference sequence). With 2 bases clipped from V and 1 base from J, the junction kept 5 bases outside the gene matches. CDR3 size: 15 residues. The CDR3 loop reads CASSLQGQPSYEQYF. DNA of the CDR3: TGTGCCAGCAGTTTACAGGGACAGCCTTCCTACGAGCAGTACTTC.

This clonotype appeared many times. The chain employs TRBV5-1 and TRBJ2-2; D not certain. Germline CDR1 reads SGHRS; CDR2 reads YFSETQ. This CDR3 spans 17 amino acids. V dropped 1 base and J dropped 0 bases, with 13 bases sitting between them. CDR3 protein: CASSLMVSRANTGELFF. The CDR3 coding sequence is TGCGCCAGCAGCTTGATGGTTTCCCGCGCGAACACCGGGGAGCTGTTTTTT.

This clonotype was counted many times. This CDR3 is CASAAYGLRPYEQYF. CDR3 nucleotide sequence: TGTGCCAGCGCGGCTTATGGACTCCGGCCCTACGAGCAGTACTTC. The J gene is TRBJ2-7, the V gene TRBV11-2, with TRBD2 as a possible D gene (5 bases). The V and J ends lost 8 bases and 2 bases respectively, with 19 bases between them. Per the germline V gene, CDR1 is SGHAT and CDR2 is FQNNGV. The CDR3 extends over 15 amino acids.

This chain uses TRBV19 with TRBJ1-5; D is undetermined. The ends were cut back, 5 bases at V and 3 bases at J, with 11 bases in the middle. The CDR3 spans 14 residues. The germline V gene encodes CDR1 LNHDA and CDR2 SQIVND (reference sequence). This CDR3 is CASSLIGVNQPQHF. Here the CDR3 DNA reads TGTGCCAGTAGTCTCATCGGGGTCAATCAGCCCCAGCATTTT.

This clonotype occurred many times. The gene calls are TRBV6-5 and TRBJ2-6; D gene unclear. Deletions cut 0 bases from V and 0 bases from J, with 6 bases between. Germline CDR1 MNHEY, CDR2 SVGAGI. This CDR3 contains 16 residues. CDR3 sequence (DNA): TGTGCCAGCAGTTACTCTTTCAGCTCTGGGGCCAACGTCCTGACTTTC. Its translation is CASSYSFSSGANVLTF.

This chain joins TRBV12-3 or TRBV12-4 and TRBJ2-5; maybe TRBD2 (6 bases). CDR3 size: 13 residues. The V and J ends lost 6 bases and 5 bases respectively, with 13 bases between them. The CDR3 reads CASRRDLRETQYF. The CDR3 DNA follows: TGTGCCAGCAGGCGGGACTTACGGGAGACCCAGTACTTC.

This clonotype appeared many times. The chain has TRBV19 and TRBJ2-3; the match to TRBD1 covers 8 bases. The germline gives CDR1 LNHDA, CDR2 SQIVND (reference sequence). This CDR3 region has 15 residues. V shed 4 bases, J shed 3 bases, and the junction held 6 bases outside the gene matches. The CDR3 sequence: CASSRTGGQTDTQYF. The CDR3 DNA follows: TGTGCCAGTAGTAGAACAGGGGGACAGACAGATACGCAGTATTTT.

J is TRBJ1-1 and V is TRBV5-5; 8 nucleotides align to TRBD1. The CDR3 totals 13 residues. Looked up from germline, CDR1 is SGHKS and CDR2 is YYEKEE (reference sequence). J lost 3 bases, V lost 4 bases, and 2 bases had no gene match. The CDR3 loop is CASSPQGDTEAFF. The CDR3 DNA reads TGTGCCAGCAGCCCACAGGGGGACACTGAAGCTTTCTTT.

In this sample, this clonotype turned up a few times. The rearrangement uses TRBV4-2 and TRBJ1-6; maybe TRBD1 (5 bases). The CDR3 sequence is 19 residues long. Looked up from germline, CDR1 is LGHNA and CDR2 is YNFKEQ. Trimming took 0 bases from V and 0 from J, leaving 15 bases between them. The DNA of the CDR3 is TGTGCCAGCAGCCAAGACCGGGACCAAACCGTCTCCTATAATTCACCCCTCCACTTT. This gives the protein CASSQDRDQTVSYNSPLHF.

This clonotype was seen more than once but under ten times. The rearrangement joins TRBV5-1 to TRBJ1-1; D unclear. V was trimmed by 4 bases and J by 4 bases, leaving 14 bases between them. In germline, CDR1 is SGHRS, CDR2 YFSETQ. The length of the CDR3 is 14 residues. The CDR3 bases are TGCGCCAGCAGCGTAAGATCGTGGGGCACTGAAGCTTTCTTT. Encoded protein: CASSVRSWGTEAFF.

This clonotype has at least ten counts. The chain is built from TRBV20-1 and TRBJ1-1; D gene unclear. Per germline, CDR1 DFQATT and CDR2 SNEGSKA (reference sequence). There are 14 residues in the CDR3. The V and J ends lost 2 bases and 1 base respectively, with 11 bases between them. CDR3 nucleotides: TGCAGTGCTAGACCCCCGGTGGGGAACACTGAAGCTTTCTTT. It encodes CSARPPVGNTEAFF.

The genes are TRBV6-6 and TRBJ2-4; 11 nucleotides match TRBD2. The junction had 14 bases not matched to a gene; V was cut back by 7 bases and J by 9 bases. In germline, CDR1 is MNHNY, CDR2 SVGAGI (reference sequence). The length of the CDR3 is 16 residues. The chain's CDR3 is CASNNRIAGGEGIQYF. The CDR3 DNA reads as TGTGCCAGCAACAACCGCATAGCGGGAGGGGAGGGCATTCAGTACTTC.

The rearrangement uses TRBV5-1 and TRBJ2-1, with 9 bases that match TRBD2. The V gene end was trimmed by 0 bases and the J gene end by 6 bases; junction bases not matched to a gene: 7. Germline loops: CDR1 SGHRS, CDR2 YFSETQ. The CDR3 sequence is 16 residues long. The CDR3 sequence: CASSLGGTSPGNEQFF. In DNA, the CDR3 is TGCGCCAGCAGCTTGGGTGGGACTAGCCCGGGCAATGAGCAGTTCTTC.

The chain carries TRBV3-1 and TRBJ2-3, with D hard to call. This CDR3 has 14 amino acids. V lost 6 bases and J 2 bases, leaving 12 bases between the germline ends. CDR1 LGHDT and CDR2 YNNKEL come from the germline V gene (reference sequence). The CDR3 DNA reads TGTGCCAGCAGTTCCTCGCTTCTCACAGATACGCAGTATTTT. It translates to CASSSSLLTDTQYF.

By sample fraction, this clonotype is medium-sized. The chain carries TRBV11-3 and TRBJ2-1, with 10 bases lining up with TRBD2. The CDR3 sequence is 16 residues long. Germline V CDR1 and CDR2: SGHNT, YENEEA. V was clipped by 4 bases and J by 0 bases; unmatched bases: 3. DNA for the CDR3: TGTGCCAGCAGCTCTCGGACTAGCGGCTCCTACAATGAGCAGTTCTTC. Translated: CASSSRTSGSYNEQFF.

The chain uses TRBV29-1 and TRBJ2-2, with D perhaps matching TRBD1 (5 bases). This CDR3 comprises 13 residues. Germline-derived CDR1 and CDR2 are SQVTM and ANQGSEA. V was trimmed by 4 bases and J by 4 bases, leaving 10 bases between them. The CDR3 DNA reads TGCAGCGTTGGGACATCAGTCACCGGGGAGCTGTTTTTT. Translated, it gives CSVGTSVTGELFF.

This clonotype was detected many times. V gene TRBV7-6 combines with J gene TRBJ2-1; 15 nucleotides match TRBD2. The J segment lost 7 bases and the V segment lost 2 bases, leaving 3 bases of the junction unmatched. Germline assignment: CDR1 SGHVS and CDR2 FNYEAQ. The CDR3 covers 16 residues. CDR3 residues: CASSLYGTSGGNEQFF. CDR3 nucleotide sequence: TGTGCCAGCAGCTTATACGGGACTAGCGGGGGGAATGAGCAGTTCTTC.